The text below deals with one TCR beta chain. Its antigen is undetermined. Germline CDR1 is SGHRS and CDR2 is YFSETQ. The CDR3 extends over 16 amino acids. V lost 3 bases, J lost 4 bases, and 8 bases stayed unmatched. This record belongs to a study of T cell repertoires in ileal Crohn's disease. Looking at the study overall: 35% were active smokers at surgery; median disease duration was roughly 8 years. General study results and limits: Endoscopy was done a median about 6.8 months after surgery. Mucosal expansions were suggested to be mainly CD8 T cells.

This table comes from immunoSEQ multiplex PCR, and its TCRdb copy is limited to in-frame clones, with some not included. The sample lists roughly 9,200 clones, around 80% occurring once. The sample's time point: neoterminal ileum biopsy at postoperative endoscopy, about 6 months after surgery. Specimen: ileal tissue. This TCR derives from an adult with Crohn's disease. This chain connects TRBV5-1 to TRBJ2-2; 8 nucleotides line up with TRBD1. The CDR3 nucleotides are TGCGCCAGCAGCTCCCCGGACAGGGAGACCACCGGGGAGCTGTTTTTT. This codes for CASSSPDRETTGELFF.